This TCR beta chain was sequenced for a study of T cell responses to AZD1222 COVID-19 vaccine. In the study overall: Pooled samples include second doses given at about 4 or 12 weeks.

Points from the study as a whole: Just five to seven AZD1222 recipients tested seropositive at baseline. Repertoires were obtained only post-peak T cell response. The span of vaccine-associated CD4 TCRs extended across spike, with dominance at 160-218 and 743-854.

This CDR3 has 17 residues. J lost 0 bases, V lost 5 bases, and 11 bases had no gene match. Germline values: CDR1 SGHTA, CDR2 FQGNSA. Here immunoSEQ multiplex PCR was the method, and the copy in TCRdb shows in-frame clones only, minus some. The repertoire holds 95,000 to 100,000 clones, with 86% as singletons. In regard to this clone: What it binds is not known.

The sequences come from peripheral blood, collected on day 0 of AZD1222 vaccination. The chain couples TRBV7-2 to TRBJ2-3; 7 bases are shared with TRBD2. The receptor's source is an adult in good health. The CDR3 reads CASSPLGGGPSTDTQYF. The CDR3 DNA follows: TGTGCCAGCAGCCCCCTCGGGGGAGGGCCGAGCACAGATACGCAGTATTTT.